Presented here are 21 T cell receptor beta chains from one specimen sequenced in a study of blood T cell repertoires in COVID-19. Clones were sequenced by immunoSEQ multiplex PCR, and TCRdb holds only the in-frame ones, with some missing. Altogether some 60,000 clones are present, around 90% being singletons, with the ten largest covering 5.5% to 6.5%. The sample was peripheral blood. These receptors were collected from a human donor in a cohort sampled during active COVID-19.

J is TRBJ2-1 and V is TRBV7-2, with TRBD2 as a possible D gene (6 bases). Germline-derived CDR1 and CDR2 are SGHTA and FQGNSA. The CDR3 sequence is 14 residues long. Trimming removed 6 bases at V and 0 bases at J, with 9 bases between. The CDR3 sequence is CASSRGISYNEQFF. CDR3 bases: TGTGCCAGCAGTCGCGGGATCTCCTACAATGAGCAGTTCTTC. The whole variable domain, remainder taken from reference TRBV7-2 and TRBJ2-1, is GAGVSQSPSNKVTEKGKDVELRCDPISGHTALYWYRQSLGQGLEFLIYFQGNSAPDKSGLPSDRFSAERTGGSVSTLTIQRTQQEDSAVYLCASSRGISYNEQFFGPGTRLTVL.

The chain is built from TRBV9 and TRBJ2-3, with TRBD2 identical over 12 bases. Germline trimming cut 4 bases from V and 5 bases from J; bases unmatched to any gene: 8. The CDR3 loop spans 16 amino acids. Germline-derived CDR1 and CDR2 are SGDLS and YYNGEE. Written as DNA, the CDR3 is TGTGCCAGCAGCCCGCGACTAGCGGGGGAGGGAGATACGCAGTATTTT. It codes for CASSPRLAGEGDTQYF.

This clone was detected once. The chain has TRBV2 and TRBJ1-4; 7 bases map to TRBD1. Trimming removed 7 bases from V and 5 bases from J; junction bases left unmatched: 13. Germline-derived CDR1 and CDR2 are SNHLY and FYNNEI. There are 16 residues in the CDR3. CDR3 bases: TGTGCCAGCAAGCTTACGACAGGGCGAAGGAATGAAAAACTGTTTTTT. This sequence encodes CASKLTTGRRNEKLFF.

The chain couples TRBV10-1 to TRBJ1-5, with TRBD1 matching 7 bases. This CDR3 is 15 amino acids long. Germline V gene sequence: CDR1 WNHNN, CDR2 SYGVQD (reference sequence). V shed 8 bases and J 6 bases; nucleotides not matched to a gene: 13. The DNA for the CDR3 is TGCGCCAGCGTAGGAGGGGGCGCGGAATGTCAGCCCCAGCATTTT. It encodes CASVGGGAECQPQHF.

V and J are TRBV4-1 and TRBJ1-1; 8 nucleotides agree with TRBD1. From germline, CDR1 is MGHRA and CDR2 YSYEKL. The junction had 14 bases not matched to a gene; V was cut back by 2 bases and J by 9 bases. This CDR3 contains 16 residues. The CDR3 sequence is CASSQPTADRGKKAFF. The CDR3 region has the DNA TGCGCCAGCAGCCAACCGACGGCCGACAGGGGTAAGAAAGCTTTCTTT.

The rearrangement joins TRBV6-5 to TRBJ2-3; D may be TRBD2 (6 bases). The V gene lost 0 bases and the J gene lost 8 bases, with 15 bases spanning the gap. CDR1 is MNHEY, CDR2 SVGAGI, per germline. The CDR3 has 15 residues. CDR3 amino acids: CASSYSFRRAGTQYF. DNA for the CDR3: TGTGCCAGCAGTTACTCGTTCCGGAGGGCTGGTACGCAGTATTTT.

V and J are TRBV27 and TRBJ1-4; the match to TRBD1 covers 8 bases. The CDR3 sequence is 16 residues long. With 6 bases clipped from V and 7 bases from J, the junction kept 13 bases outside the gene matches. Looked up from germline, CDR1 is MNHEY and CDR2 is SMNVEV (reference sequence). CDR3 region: CASRRRQGAYGEKLFF. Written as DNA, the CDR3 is TGTGCCAGCAGACGCCGCCAGGGGGCGTATGGTGAAAAACTGTTTTTT.

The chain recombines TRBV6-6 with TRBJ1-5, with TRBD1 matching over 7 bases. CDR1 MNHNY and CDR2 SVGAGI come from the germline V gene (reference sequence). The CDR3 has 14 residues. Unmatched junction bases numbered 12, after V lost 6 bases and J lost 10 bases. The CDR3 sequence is CASSGTANIKPQHF. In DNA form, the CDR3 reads TGTGCCAGCAGCGGGACAGCCAATATCAAACCCCAGCATTTT.

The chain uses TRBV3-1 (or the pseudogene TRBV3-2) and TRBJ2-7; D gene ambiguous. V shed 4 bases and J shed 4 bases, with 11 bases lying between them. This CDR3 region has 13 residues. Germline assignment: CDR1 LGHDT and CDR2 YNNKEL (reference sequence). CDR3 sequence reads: CASSLRHPYEQYF. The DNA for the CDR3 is TGTGCCAGCAGCCTCCGACATCCTTACGAGCAGTACTTC.

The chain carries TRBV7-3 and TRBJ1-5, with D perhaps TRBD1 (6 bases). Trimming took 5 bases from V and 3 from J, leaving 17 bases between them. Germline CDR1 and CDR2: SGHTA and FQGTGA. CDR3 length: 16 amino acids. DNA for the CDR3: TGTGCCAGCAGCACAAAAACAGGGAGCCCCAATCAGCCCCAGCATTTT. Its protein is CASSTKTGSPNQPQHF.

The CDR3 here is CASSPSGKAANYGYTF. The CDR3 nucleotides read TGTGCCAGCAGCCCTTCAGGGAAAGCAGCTAACTATGGCTACACCTTC. The chain links TRBV5-4 to TRBJ1-2, with D tentatively TRBD1 (5 bases). The CDR3 is made up of 16 amino acids. In germline, CDR1 is SGHNT, CDR2 YYREEE (reference sequence). Trimming cost V 4 bases and J 0 bases, with 16 bases left between them. Based on the CDR3 plus reference TRBV5-4 and TRBJ1-2, the full variable domain is ETGVTQSPTHLIKTRGQQVTLRCSSQSGHNTVSWYQQALGQGPQFIFQYYREEENGRGNFPPRFSGLQFPNYSSELNVNALELDDSALYLCASSPSGKAANYGYTFGSGTRLTVV.

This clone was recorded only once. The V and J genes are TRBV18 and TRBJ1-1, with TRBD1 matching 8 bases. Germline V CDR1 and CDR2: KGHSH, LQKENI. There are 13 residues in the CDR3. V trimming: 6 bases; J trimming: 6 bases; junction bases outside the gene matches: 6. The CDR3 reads CASSPGQEAEAFF. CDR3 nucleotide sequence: TGTGCCAGCTCCCCGGGACAGGAGGCTGAAGCTTTCTTT.

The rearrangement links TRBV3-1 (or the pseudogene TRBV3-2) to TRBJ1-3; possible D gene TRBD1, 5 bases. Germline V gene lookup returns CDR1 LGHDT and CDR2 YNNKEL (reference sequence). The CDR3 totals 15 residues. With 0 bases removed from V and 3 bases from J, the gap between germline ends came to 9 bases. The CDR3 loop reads CASSQEQVRGNTIYF. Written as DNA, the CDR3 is TGTGCCAGCAGCCAAGAACAGGTGCGTGGAAACACCATATATTTT.

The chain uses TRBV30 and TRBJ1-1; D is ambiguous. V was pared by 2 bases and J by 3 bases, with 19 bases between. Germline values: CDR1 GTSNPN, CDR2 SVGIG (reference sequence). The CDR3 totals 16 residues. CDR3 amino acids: CAWSPGPKRGYTEAFF. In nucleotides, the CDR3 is TGTGCCTGGAGTCCGGGCCCAAAGCGAGGGTACACTGAAGCTTTCTTT.

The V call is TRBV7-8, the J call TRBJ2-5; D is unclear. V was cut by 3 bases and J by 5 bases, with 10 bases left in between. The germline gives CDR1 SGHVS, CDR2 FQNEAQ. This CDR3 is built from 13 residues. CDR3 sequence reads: CASSFPPFETQYF. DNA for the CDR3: TGTGCCAGCAGCTTTCCTCCGTTCGAGACCCAGTACTTC.

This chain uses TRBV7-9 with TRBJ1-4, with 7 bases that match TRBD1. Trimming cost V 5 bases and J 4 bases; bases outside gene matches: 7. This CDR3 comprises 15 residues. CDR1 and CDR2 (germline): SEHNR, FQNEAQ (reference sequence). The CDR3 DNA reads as TGTGCCAGCAGCCCCGACAGGGCTAGTAATGAAAAACTGTTTTTT. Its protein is CASSPDRASNEKLFF.

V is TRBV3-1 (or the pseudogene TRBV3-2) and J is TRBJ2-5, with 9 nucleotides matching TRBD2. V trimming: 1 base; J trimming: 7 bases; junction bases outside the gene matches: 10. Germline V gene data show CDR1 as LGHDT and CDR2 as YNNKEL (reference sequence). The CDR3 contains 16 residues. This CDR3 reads CASSQGLADPSGTQYF. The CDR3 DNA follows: TGTGCCAGCAGCCAAGGACTAGCGGACCCCTCGGGGACCCAGTACTTC.

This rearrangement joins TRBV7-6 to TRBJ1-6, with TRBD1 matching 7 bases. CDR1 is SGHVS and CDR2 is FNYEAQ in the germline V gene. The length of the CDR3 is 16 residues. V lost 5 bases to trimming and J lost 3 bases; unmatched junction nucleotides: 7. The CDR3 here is CASSNDRELYNSPLHF. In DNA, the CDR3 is TGTGCCAGCAGCAATGACAGGGAGCTCTATAATTCACCCCTCCACTTT.

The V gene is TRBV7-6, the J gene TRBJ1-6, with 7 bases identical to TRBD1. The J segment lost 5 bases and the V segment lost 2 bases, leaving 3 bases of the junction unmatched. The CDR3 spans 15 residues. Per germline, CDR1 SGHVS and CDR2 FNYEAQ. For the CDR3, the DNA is TGTGCCAGCAGCTTAATCGGGACAGATAATTCACCCCTCCACTTT. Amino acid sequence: CASSLIGTDNSPLHF.

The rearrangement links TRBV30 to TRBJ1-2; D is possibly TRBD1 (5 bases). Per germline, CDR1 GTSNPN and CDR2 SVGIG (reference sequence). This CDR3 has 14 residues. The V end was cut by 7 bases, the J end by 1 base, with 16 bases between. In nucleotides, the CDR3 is TGTGCCTCCACTAGTGGGGGGGGTAACTATGGCTACACCTTC. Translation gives CASTSGGGNYGYTF.

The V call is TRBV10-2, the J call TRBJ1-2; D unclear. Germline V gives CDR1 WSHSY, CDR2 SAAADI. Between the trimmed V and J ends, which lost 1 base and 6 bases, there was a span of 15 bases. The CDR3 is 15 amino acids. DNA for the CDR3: TGCGCCAGCAGTGAGTTCGAACGGGGAAAGGATGGCTACACCTTC. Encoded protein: CASSEFERGKDGYTF.